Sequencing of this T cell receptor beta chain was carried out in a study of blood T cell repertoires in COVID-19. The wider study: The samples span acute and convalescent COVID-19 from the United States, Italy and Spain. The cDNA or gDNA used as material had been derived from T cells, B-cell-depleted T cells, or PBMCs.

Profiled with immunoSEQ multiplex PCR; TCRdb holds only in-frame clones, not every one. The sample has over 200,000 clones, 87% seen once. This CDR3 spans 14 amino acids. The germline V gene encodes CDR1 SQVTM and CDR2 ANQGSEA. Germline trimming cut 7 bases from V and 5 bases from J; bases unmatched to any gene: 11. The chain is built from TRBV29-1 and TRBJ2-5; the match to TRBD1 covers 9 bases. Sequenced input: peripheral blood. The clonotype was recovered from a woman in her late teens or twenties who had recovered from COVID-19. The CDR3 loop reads CSATGGPGEETQYF. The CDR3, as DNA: TGCAGCGCTACAGGGGGCCCCGGGGAGGAGACCCAGTACTTC.